Shown below are 19 T cell receptor beta chains from a single sample sequenced in a study of cytomegalovirus exposure and HLA in healthy donors (dated by TCRdb to about 2017). Library preparation employed the immunoSEQ multiplex PCR assay. The multiplex PCR relied on a mix of 60 forward primers for TCR Vbeta segments and 13 reverse primers for TCR Jbeta segments. Here the immuneACCESS table is served through TCRdb, limited to in-frame sequences with V and J called. Missing clones are a known gap in these copies; in checked studies unresolved V genes cover under half, and the rest lacks a known reason. The sample data list approximately 97,000 clones, and around 80% of these were observed just once. About 3.1% of the sample rests with the top ten. The sequencing sample was made of PBMCs. These receptors were collected from a male donor in good health and CMV-seropositive.

The chain joins TRBV6-5 to TRBJ1-1; possibly TRBD1 for D (5 bases). CDR1 MNHEY and CDR2 SVGAGI come from the germline V gene. The germline V and J ends were trimmed by 8 bases and 3 bases, with 10 bases remaining between them. The CDR3 totals 12 residues. CDR3: CASGRGYTEAFF. For the CDR3, the DNA is TGTGCCAGCGGGCGGGGCTACACTGAAGCTTTCTTT.

The V gene is TRBV9, the J gene TRBJ2-5; TRBD2 agrees at 8 bases. There are 15 residues in the CDR3. Germline V gene lookup returns CDR1 SGDLS and CDR2 YYNGEE. V was pared by 3 bases and J by 1 base, with 5 bases of the junction left unmatched. For the CDR3, the DNA is TGTGCCAGCAGCGCCTTAGCGGGGACCCAAGAGACCCAGTACTTC. Its protein is CASSALAGTQETQYF.

This sequence joins TRBV5-6 and TRBJ2-3, with a tentative D call TRBD1 (6 bases). CDR3 length: 13 amino acids. Trimming cost V 4 bases and J 6 bases, with 12 bases left between them. Germline V gene sequence: CDR1 SGHDT, CDR2 YYEEEE. The CDR3 is CASSTDSSDTQYF. The CDR3, as DNA: TGTGCCAGCAGCACGGACAGTTCGGATACGCAGTATTTT. The full variable domain, completed using reference TRBV5-6 and TRBJ2-3, is DAGVTQSPTHLIKTRGQQVTLRCSPKSGHDTVSWYQQALGQGPQFIFQYYEEEERQRGNFPDRFSGHQFPNYSSELNVNALLLGDSALYLCASSTDSSDTQYFGPGTRLTVL.

The chain links TRBV9 to TRBJ1-4; D possibly corresponds to TRBD1 (6 bases). In germline, CDR1 is SGDLS, CDR2 YYNGEE. This CDR3 is built from 15 residues. V was clipped by 0 bases and J by 8 bases, with 14 bases between them. The CDR3, as DNA: TGTGCCAGCAGCGTAGAGGGCGCCACAGGGGAAAAACTGTTTTTT. Translation: CASSVEGATGEKLFF.

The gene calls are TRBV6-1 and TRBJ2-3; 7 bases fit TRBD1. The germline gives CDR1 MNHNS, CDR2 SASEGT. Trimming took 4 bases from V and 2 from J; bases not matched to a gene: 9. The CDR3 has 16 amino acids. The CDR3 loop reads CASSVRRQGNTDTQYF. In nucleotides, the CDR3 is TGTGCCAGCAGTGTCCGAAGACAGGGAAACACAGATACGCAGTATTTT.

The V and J genes are TRBV2 and TRBJ2-7; 7 bases are shared with TRBD2. The CDR3 is 13 amino acids. The V and J ends lost 6 bases and 4 bases, in that order; junction bases with no gene match: 6. Germline lookup yields CDR1 SNHLY and CDR2 FYNNEI. The CDR3 bases are TGTGCCAGCAGCCCTACTAGCGAATACGAGCAGTACTTC. Residues: CASSPTSEYEQYF.

The chain couples TRBV2 to TRBJ1-5; D is uncertain. V lost 4 bases and J 6 bases, leaving 7 bases between the germline ends. Looked up from germline, CDR1 is SNHLY and CDR2 is FYNNEI. CDR3 length equals 12 residues. CDR3 nucleotide sequence: TGTGCCAGCAGTGGCTATATTCAGCCCCAGCATTTT. Encoded protein: CASSGYIQPQHF.

This rearrangement joins TRBV7-9 to TRBJ1-2, with 8 bases identical to TRBD1. The trim removed 1 base at V and 2 bases at J, leaving 3 bases unmatched. The CDR3 sequence is 15 residues long. Germline CDR1 and CDR2: SEHNR and FQNEAQ (reference sequence). The CDR3 spells CASSLGWTGNYGYTF. CDR3 nucleotide sequence: TGTGCCAGCAGCTTAGGATGGACAGGGAACTATGGCTACACCTTC.

This chain joins TRBV5-1 and TRBJ2-3, with a tentative D call TRBD1 (5 bases). Germline-derived CDR1 and CDR2 are SGHRS and YFSETQ. The CDR3 length is 13 residues. V was trimmed by 7 bases and J by 3 bases, leaving 12 bases between them. CDR3 DNA sequence: TGCGCCAGCGCCAGGGTCGAAACAGATACGCAGTATTTT. Its translation is CASARVETDTQYF.

This chain joins TRBV5-4 and TRBJ2-3, with 13 positions matching TRBD2. The CDR3 covers 17 residues. V trimming: 4 bases; J trimming: 2 bases; junction bases outside the gene matches: 7. Germline V gene lookup returns CDR1 SGHNT and CDR2 YYREEE (reference sequence). The CDR3 coding sequence is TGTGCCAGCAGCCCTACTAGCGGGGGGGCCGTCACAGATACGCAGTATTTT. Its translation: CASSPTSGGAVTDTQYF.

The V gene is TRBV15, the J gene TRBJ2-7; no clear D. V shed 0 bases and J shed 4 bases, with 13 bases lying between them. CDR1 is LNHNV, CDR2 YYDKDF, per germline (reference sequence). CDR3 length equals 15 residues. CDR3 sequence: CATSRDAEPTYEQYF. The DNA for the CDR3 is TGTGCCACCAGCAGAGATGCAGAACCGACTTACGAGCAGTACTTC. Combining the CDR3 with reference TRBV15 and TRBJ2-7 gives the whole variable domain DAMVIQNPRYQVTQFGKPVTLSCSQTLNHNVMYWYQQKSSQAPKLLFHYYDKDFNNEADTPDNFQSRRPNTSFCFLDIRSPGLGDTAMYLCATSRDAEPTYEQYFGPGTRLTVT.

The V call is TRBV10-2, the J call TRBJ2-3, with a possible D match to TRBD1 (6 bases). The CDR3 is 14 amino acids. The germline V and J ends were trimmed by 6 bases and 3 bases, with 13 bases remaining between them. CDR1 WSHSY and CDR2 SAAADI come from the germline V gene. This chain's CDR3 is CASRTGIETDTQYF. CDR3 coding DNA: TGCGCCAGCAGAACAGGGATTGAAACAGATACGCAGTATTTT.

This rearrangement joins TRBV30 to TRBJ1-1; D is undetermined. The ends were cut back, 1 base at V and 0 bases at J, with 3 bases in the middle. The CDR3 length is 12 residues. The germline V gene encodes CDR1 GTSNPN and CDR2 SVGIG (reference sequence). The CDR3 sequence is CAWSAVNTEAFF. The CDR3 DNA reads as TGTGCCTGGAGTGCGGTGAACACTGAAGCTTTCTTT.

This chain uses TRBV6-5 with TRBJ1-1; D possibly corresponds to TRBD1 (5 bases). The CDR3 covers 13 residues. The V gene's germline CDR1 is MNHEY and CDR2 SVGAGI. V was clipped by 7 bases and J by 1 base, with 10 bases between them. In DNA, the CDR3 is TGTGCCAGCACCTTTGACAGGAACACTGAAGCTTTCTTT. This translates into CASTFDRNTEAFF.

This sequence joins TRBV2 and TRBJ2-3; no definite D call. CDR3 length equals 13 residues. Germline CDR1 SNHLY, CDR2 FYNNEI. Deletions cut 5 bases from V and 1 base from J, with 7 bases between. Written as DNA, the CDR3 is TGTGCCAGCAGTTCCCTTGGCACAGATACGCAGTATTTT. It is translated as CASSSLGTDTQYF.

This clone was detected once. The chain combines TRBV7-8 with TRBJ2-7; weak D call: TRBD1 (5 bases). This CDR3 is 15 amino acids long. The germline V gene has CDR1 SGHVS and CDR2 FQNEAQ. The V and J ends lost 1 base and 1 base respectively, with 11 bases between them. CDR3 loop: CASSLVQGTSYEQYF. The DNA of the CDR3 is TGTGCCAGCAGCTTAGTCCAGGGAACTTCCTACGAGCAGTACTTC.

The rearrangement uses TRBV5-1 and TRBJ1-1; D is possibly TRBD1 (5 bases). From germline, CDR1 is SGHRS and CDR2 YFSETQ. The V gene lost 0 bases and the J gene lost 0 bases, with 12 bases spanning the gap. The CDR3 has 16 residues. In nucleotides, the CDR3 is TGCGCCAGCAGCTTGGCCCCGGCAGGGATGAACACTGAAGCTTTCTTT. It yields the protein CASSLAPAGMNTEAFF.

This rearrangement joins TRBV4-2 to TRBJ1-3, with a tentative D call TRBD1 (6 bases). Per the germline V gene, CDR1 is LGHNA and CDR2 is YNFKEQ. The CDR3 length is 17 residues. V lost 0 bases and J 0 bases, leaving 12 bases between the germline ends. This CDR3 is CASSQEVGHRSGNTIYF. The CDR3 DNA sequence: TGTGCCAGCAGCCAAGAGGTGGGACACCGCTCTGGAAACACCATATATTTT.

V and J are TRBV6-5 and TRBJ1-2; maybe TRBD1 (6 bases). This CDR3 contains 15 residues. The V end lost 6 bases, the J end lost 5 bases, and 19 bases lay between the germline ends. Germline V lookup: CDR1 MNHEY, CDR2 SVGAGI. CDR3 residues: CASRSDRLGEYGYTF. The CDR3 region has the DNA TGTGCCAGCAGATCCGACAGGCTAGGGGAATATGGCTACACCTTC.